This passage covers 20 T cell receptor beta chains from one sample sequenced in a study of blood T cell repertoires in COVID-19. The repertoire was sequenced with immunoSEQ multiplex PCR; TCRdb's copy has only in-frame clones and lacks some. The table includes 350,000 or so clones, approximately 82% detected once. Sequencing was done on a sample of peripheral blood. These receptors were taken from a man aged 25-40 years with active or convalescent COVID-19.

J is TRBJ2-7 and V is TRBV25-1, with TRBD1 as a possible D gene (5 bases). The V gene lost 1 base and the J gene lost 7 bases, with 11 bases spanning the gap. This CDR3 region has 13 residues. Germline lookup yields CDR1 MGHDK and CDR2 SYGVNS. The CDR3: CASSELTRVEQYF. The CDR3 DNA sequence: TGTGCCAGCAGTGAATTGACCAGGGTTGAGCAGTACTTC.

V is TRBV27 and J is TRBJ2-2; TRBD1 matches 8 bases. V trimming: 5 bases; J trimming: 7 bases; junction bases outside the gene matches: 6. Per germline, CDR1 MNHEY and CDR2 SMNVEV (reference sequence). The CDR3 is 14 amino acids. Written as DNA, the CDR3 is TGTGCCAGCAGTCCGCAGGGGGCGGGCGGGGAGCTGTTTTTT. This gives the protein CASSPQGAGGELFF.

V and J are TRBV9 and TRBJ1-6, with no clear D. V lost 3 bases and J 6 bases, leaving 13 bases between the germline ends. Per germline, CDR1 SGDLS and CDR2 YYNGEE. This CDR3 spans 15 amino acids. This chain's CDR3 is CASSAESFGNSPLHF. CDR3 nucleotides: TGTGCCAGCAGCGCCGAGTCCTTCGGTAATTCACCCCTCCACTTT.

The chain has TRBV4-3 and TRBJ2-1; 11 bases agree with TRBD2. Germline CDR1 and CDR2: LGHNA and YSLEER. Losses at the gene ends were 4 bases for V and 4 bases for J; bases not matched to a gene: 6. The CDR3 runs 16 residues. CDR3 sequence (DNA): TGCGCCAGCAGCCCCTTGGGACTAGCGGAATACAATGAGCAGTTCTTC. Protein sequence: CASSPLGLAEYNEQFF.

This chain's CDR3 is CASSPGAGVWNTEAFF. In DNA, the CDR3 is TGTGCCAGCTCCCCCGGGGCAGGGGTTTGGAACACTGAAGCTTTCTTT. This chain uses TRBV18 with TRBJ1-1; D may be TRBD1 (6 bases). The CDR3 is 16 amino acids. Germline V CDR1 and CDR2: KGHSH, LQKENI. The germline V and J ends were trimmed by 6 bases and 1 base, with 18 bases remaining between them.

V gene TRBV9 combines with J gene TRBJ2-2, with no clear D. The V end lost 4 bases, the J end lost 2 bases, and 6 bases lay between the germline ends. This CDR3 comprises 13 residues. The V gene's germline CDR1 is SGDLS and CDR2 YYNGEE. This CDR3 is CASSLFNTGELFF. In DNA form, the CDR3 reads TGTGCCAGCAGCCTTTTTAACACCGGGGAGCTGTTTTTT.

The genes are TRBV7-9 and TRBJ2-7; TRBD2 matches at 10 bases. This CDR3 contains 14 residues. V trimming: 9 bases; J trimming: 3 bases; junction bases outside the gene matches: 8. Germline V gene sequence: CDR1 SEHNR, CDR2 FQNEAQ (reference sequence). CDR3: CASGLAGAYYEQYF. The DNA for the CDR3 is TGTGCCAGTGGGCTAGCGGGGGCCTACTACGAGCAGTACTTC. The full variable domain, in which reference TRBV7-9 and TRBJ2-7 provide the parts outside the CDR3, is DTGVSQNPRHKITKRGQNVTFRCDPISEHNRLYWYRQTLGQGPEFLTYFQNEAQLEKSRLLSDRFSAERPKGSFSTLEIQRTEQGDSAMYLCASGLAGAYYEQYFGPGTRLTVT.

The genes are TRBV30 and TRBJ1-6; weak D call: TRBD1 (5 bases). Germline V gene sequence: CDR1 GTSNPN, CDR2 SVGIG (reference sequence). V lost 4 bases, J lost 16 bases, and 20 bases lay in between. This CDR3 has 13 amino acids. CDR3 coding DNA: TGTGCCTGGATCAACAACGGAGGGGTGAAGCTCCACTTT. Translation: CAWINNGGVKLHF. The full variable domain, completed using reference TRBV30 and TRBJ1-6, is SQTIHQWPATLVQPVGSPLSLECTVEGTSNPNLYWYRQAAGRGLQLLFYSVGIGQISSEVPQNLSASRPQDRQFILSSKKLLLSDSGFYLCAWINNGGVKLHFGNGTRLTVT.

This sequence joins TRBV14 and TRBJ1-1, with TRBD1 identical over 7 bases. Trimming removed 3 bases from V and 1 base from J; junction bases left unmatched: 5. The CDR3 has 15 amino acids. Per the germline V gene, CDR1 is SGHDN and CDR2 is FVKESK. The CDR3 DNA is TGTGCCAGCAGCCAGGGGGACAGCCGGAACACTGAAGCTTTCTTT. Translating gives CASSQGDSRNTEAFF.

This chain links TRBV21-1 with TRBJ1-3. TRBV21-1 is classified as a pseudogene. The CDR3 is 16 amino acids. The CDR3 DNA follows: TGTGCCAGCAGCAAAGAAGGGAGCGCGTCCGGAAACACCATATATTTT. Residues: CASSKEGSASGNTIYF.

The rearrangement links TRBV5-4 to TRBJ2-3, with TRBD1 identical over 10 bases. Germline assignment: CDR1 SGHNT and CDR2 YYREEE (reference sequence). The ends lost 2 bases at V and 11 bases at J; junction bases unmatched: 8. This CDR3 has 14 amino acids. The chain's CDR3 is CASSLRTGGFEQYF. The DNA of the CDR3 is TGTGCCAGCAGCTTACGGACAGGGGGGTTTGAGCAGTATTTT.

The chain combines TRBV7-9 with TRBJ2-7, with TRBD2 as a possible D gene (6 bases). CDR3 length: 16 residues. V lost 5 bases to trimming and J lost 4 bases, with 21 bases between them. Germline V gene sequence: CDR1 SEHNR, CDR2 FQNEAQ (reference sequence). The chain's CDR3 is CASSGSGTGLQYEQYF. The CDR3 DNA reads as TGTGCCAGCAGCGGGTCCGGGACTGGCCTCCAATACGAGCAGTACTTC. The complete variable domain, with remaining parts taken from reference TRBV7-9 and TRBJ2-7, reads DTGVSQNPRHKITKRGQNVTFRCDPISEHNRLYWYRQTLGQGPEFLTYFQNEAQLEKSRLLSDRFSAERPKGSFSTLEIQRTEQGDSAMYLCASSGSGTGLQYEQYFGPGTRLTVT.

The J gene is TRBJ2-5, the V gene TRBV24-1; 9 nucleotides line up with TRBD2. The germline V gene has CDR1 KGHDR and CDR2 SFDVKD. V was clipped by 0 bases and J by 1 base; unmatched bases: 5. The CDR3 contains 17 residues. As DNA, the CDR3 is TGTGCCACCAGTGATTTGCCGCTAGCGGGGACCCAAGAGACCCAGTACTTC. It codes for CATSDLPLAGTQETQYF.

The CDR3 loop is CASSSSGRGLAVGGEQFF. DNA for the CDR3: TGTGCCAGCAGCTCCTCGGGTAGGGGACTAGCGGTTGGGGGCGAGCAGTTCTTC. This chain uses TRBV7-3 with TRBJ2-1; 11 bases match TRBD2. The CDR3 is 18 amino acids. With V trimmed by 4 bases and J by 10 bases, 18 bases remained unmatched. Germline values: CDR1 SGHTA, CDR2 FQGTGA.

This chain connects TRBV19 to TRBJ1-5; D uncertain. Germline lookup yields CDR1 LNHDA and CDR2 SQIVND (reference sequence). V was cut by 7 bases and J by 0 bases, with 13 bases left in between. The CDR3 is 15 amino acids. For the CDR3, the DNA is TGTGCCAGTAACCCCCACCGGGTTAGCAATCAGCCCCAGCATTTT. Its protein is CASNPHRVSNQPQHF.

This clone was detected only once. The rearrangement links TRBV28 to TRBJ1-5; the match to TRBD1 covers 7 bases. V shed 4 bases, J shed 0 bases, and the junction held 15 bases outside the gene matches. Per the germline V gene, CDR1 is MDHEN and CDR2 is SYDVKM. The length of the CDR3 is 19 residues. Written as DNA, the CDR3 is TGTGCCAGCAGTTATGAGGGGGCCCAATTTCGGGATAGCAATCAGCCCCAGCATTTT. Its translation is CASSYEGAQFRDSNQPQHF.

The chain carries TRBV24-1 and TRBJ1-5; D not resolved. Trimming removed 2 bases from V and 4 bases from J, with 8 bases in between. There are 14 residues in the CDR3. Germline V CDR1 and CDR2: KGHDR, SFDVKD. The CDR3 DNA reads TGTGCCACCAGTGATTACCGGGGAAATCAGCCCCAGCATTTT. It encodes CATSDYRGNQPQHF.

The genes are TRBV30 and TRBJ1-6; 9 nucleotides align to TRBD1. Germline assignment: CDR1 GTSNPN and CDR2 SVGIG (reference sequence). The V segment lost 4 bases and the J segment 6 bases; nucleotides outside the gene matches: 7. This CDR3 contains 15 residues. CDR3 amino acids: CAWTLMGQGNSPLHF. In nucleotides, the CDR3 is TGTGCCTGGACTTTGATGGGACAGGGTAATTCACCCCTCCACTTT.

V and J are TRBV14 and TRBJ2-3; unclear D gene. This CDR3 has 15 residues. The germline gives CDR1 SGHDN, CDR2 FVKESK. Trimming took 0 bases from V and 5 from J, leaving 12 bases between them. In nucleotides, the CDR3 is TGTGCCAGCAGCCAAGATTTAGGCGGTATAGATACGCAGTATTTT. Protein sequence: CASSQDLGGIDTQYF.

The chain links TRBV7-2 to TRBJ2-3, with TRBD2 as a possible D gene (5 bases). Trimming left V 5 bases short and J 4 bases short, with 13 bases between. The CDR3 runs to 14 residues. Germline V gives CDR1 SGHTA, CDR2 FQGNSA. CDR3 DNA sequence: TGTGCCAGCAGCCAAAGGGCGGGCGCAGATACGCAGTATTTT. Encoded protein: CASSQRAGADTQYF.